A single sample gave rise to the 2 T cell receptor beta chains below, sequenced in a study of blood T cell repertoires in COVID-19. TCRdb's copy holds only in-frame clones and misses some; the assay was immunoSEQ multiplex PCR. Of around 41,000 clones in the sample, over 80% were seen once. The sequenced sample was peripheral blood. The receptors shown here come from an elderly woman with acute or convalescent COVID-19.

The chain carries TRBV29-1 and TRBJ1-2, with 10 bases identical to TRBD1. The J segment lost 2 bases and the V segment lost 3 bases, leaving 6 bases of the junction unmatched. Germline V gene lookup returns CDR1 SQVTM and CDR2 ANQGSEA. The CDR3 is made up of 15 amino acids. The CDR3 loop reads CSVEGTGDLNYGYTF. The CDR3 region has the DNA TGCAGCGTTGAGGGGACAGGGGATTTAAACTATGGCTACACCTTC.

This clone turned up a few times. The chain joins TRBV30 to TRBJ1-1; 9 bases fit TRBD1. Unmatched junction bases numbered 4, after V lost 1 base and J lost 1 base. Germline loops: CDR1 GTSNPN, CDR2 SVGIG (reference sequence). The CDR3 covers 15 residues. CDR3 sequence: CAWSADRGGNTEAFF. The DNA for the CDR3 is TGTGCCTGGAGTGCCGACAGGGGGGGGAACACTGAAGCTTTCTTT.